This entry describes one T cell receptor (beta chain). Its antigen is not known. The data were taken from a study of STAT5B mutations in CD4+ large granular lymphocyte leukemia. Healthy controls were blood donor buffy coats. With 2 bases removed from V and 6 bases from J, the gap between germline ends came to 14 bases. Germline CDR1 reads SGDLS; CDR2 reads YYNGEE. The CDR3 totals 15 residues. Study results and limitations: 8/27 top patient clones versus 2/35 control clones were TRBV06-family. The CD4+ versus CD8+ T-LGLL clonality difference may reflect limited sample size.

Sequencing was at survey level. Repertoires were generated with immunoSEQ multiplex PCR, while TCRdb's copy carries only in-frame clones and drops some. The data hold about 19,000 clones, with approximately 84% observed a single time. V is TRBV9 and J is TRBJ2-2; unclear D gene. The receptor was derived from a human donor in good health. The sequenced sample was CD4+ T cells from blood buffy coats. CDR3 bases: TGTGCCAGCAGCGTGGACGGAACTACGGCCGGGGAGCTGTTTTTT. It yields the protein CASSVDGTTAGELFF.